This is a list of T cell receptor beta chains from one sample in a study of cytomegalovirus exposure and HLA in healthy donors. TCRdb keeps only in-frame clones here, not all; method: immunoSEQ multiplex PCR. The repertoire holds 100,000 to 150,000 clones, roughly 87% seen once, with 1.5% in the top ten. Sequenced input: PBMCs. The receptors come from a woman aged 18-29 years in good health and CMV-seronegative. Both conserved end residues are part of each CDR3. The D gene is left open where the match is weak. Size is omitted from some rows. Given values are once, few, many or a class for expanded clones.

>-|17|TRBV18|TRBD1|TRBJ1-2
CASSPRDRNPLNYGYTF
TGTGCCAGCTCACCAAGGGACAGGAACCCTCTCAACTATGGCTACACCTTC
>-|15|TRBV7-9|-|TRBJ2-3
CASSLFSGTADTQYF
TGTGCCAGCAGCTTATTCAGCGGAACCGCAGATACGCAGTATTTT
>once|12|TRBV6-5|-|TRBJ1-3
CATETDGNTIYF
TGTGCCACCGAGACTGATGGAAACACCATATATTTT
>few|13|TRBV21-1|-|TRBJ1-1
CASTWTANTEAFF
TGTGCCAGCACCTGGACAGCTAACACTGAAGCTTTCTTT
>-|15|TRBV6-1|-|TRBJ1-5
CASSEAYSYNQPQHF
TGTGCCAGCAGTGAAGCTTACAGCTACAATCAGCCCCAGCATTTT
>-|15|TRBV10-1|TRBD1|TRBJ2-7
CASQAGTGGFYEQYF
TGCGCCAGTCAAGCCGGGACAGGGGGTTTCTACGAGCAGTACTTC
>-|12|TRBV7-9|-|TRBJ1-1
CASSPDRFEAFF
TGTGCCAGCAGCCCCGACAGGTTTGAAGCTTTCTTT
>-|15|TRBV7-2|TRBD2|TRBJ2-1
CASSQLRTSYNEQFF
TGTGCCAGCAGCCAACTTCGGACTAGCTACAATGAGCAGTTCTTC
>-|14|TRBV5-1|-|TRBJ1-6
CASSLDRIGSPLHF
TGCGCCAGCAGCTTGGACAGGATCGGTTCACCCCTCCACTTT
>-|18|TRBV6-4|TRBD2|TRBJ2-5
CASSDKGLANHLEETQYF
TGTGCCAGCAGTGACAAGGGACTAGCGAACCACCTGGAAGAGACCCAGTACTTC
>-|12|TRBV7-6|TRBD1|TRBJ2-7
CASGSGGVEQYF
TGTGCCAGCGGCTCAGGGGGAGTCGAGCAGTACTTC
>-|15|TRBV7-8|-|TRBJ2-2
CASSLGSENTGELFF
TGTGCCAGCAGCTTAGGGTCAGAAAACACCGGGGAGCTGTTTTTT
>-|14|TRBV5-4|-|TRBJ2-7
CASSQDWVSYEQYF
TGTGCCAGCAGCCAGGACTGGGTCTCCTACGAGCAGTACTTC
>once|14|TRBV29-1|TRBD2|TRBJ2-1
CSVSGTTPGHEQFF
TGCAGCGTCTCCGGGACTACCCCTGGCCATGAGCAGTTCTTC
>-|15|TRBV4-1|TRBD1|TRBJ1-2
CASSRLQGADYGYTF
TGCGCCAGCAGCCGATTACAGGGGGCTGACTATGGCTACACCTTC
>-|17|TRBV7-2|-|TRBJ1-3
CASSRSPTGTSGNTIYF
TGTGCCAGCAGCAGGTCCCCTACAGGAACCTCTGGAAACACCATATATTTT
>-|12|TRBV7-9|-|TRBJ1-2
CASSLNQVGYTF
TGTGCCAGCAGCTTAAACCAGGTTGGCTACACCTTC
>-|13|TRBV19|-|TRBJ1-1
CASTGDLRTEAFF
TGTGCCAGTACCGGGGATTTGCGGACTGAAGCTTTCTTT
>-|16|TRBV4-2|TRBD2|TRBJ2-1
CASSQSLAGVYNEQFF
TGTGCCAGCAGCCAATCCCTAGCGGGGGTATACAATGAGCAGTTCTTC
>few|13|TRBV4-3|TRBD1|TRBJ1-1
CASSQTGSTEAFF
TGCGCCAGCAGCCAGACAGGGTCCACTGAAGCTTTCTTT
>-|16|TRBV30|-|TRBJ2-3
CAWSVGVGVATDTQYF
TGTGCCTGGAGTGTAGGGGTAGGGGTTGCGACAGATACGCAGTATTTT
>few|16|TRBV18|TRBD1|TRBJ2-2
CATATPIGTGVGELFF
TGTGCCACCGCAACGCCAATCGGGACAGGGGTCGGGGAGCTGTTTTTT
>-|15|TRBV4-2|-|TRBJ2-1
CASSPEGSSYNEQFF
TGTGCCAGCAGCCCTGAGGGAAGCTCCTACAATGAGCAGTTCTTC
>-|15|TRBV18|-|TRBJ2-2
CASSPPKSNTGELFF
TGTGCCAGCTCACCCCCTAAATCGAACACCGGGGAGCTGTTTTTT
>-|18|TRBV15|-|TRBJ1-6
CATSREGSFDSYNSPLHF
TGTGCCACCAGCAGAGAGGGCAGTTTCGACTCCTATAATTCACCCCTCCACTTT
>-|18|TRBV5-1|TRBD1|TRBJ2-6
CASSLEAGGFAGANVLTF
TGCGCCAGCAGCTTGGAGGCAGGGGGCTTTGCTGGGGCCAACGTCCTGACTTTC
>-|13|TRBV6-5|TRBD1|TRBJ1-2
CASSSSGQYGYTF
TGTGCCAGCAGTTCCTCGGGACAGTATGGCTACACCTTC
>-|14|TRBV7-2|TRBD1|TRBJ2-5
CASSTRQGAETQYF
TGTGCCAGCAGCACCAGACAGGGCGCAGAGACCCAGTACTTC
>-|16|TRBV27|-|TRBJ2-1
CASSFLTGTSYNEQFF
TGTGCCAGCAGTTTCCTTACAGGGACCTCCTACAATGAGCAGTTCTTC
>-|13|TRBV11-3|-|TRBJ1-1
CASSFGGNTEAFF
TGTGCCAGCAGCTTCGGTGGGAACACTGAAGCTTTCTTT
>-|13|TRBV6-5|TRBD1|TRBJ2-7
CASRTGSSYEQYF
TGTGCCAGCAGGACAGGGAGCTCCTACGAGCAGTACTTC
>-|14|TRBV7-9|-|TRBJ2-1
CASSSPGEGDEQFF
TGTGCCAGCAGCTCTCCAGGGGAAGGCGATGAGCAGTTCTTC
>-|16|TRBV2|-|TRBJ1-6
CASTQGLGSYNSPLHF
TGTGCCAGCACCCAGGGGTTAGGCTCCTATAATTCACCCCTCCACTTT
>-|14|TRBV7-2|-|TRBJ2-1
CASSSQGPYNEQFF
TGTGCCAGCAGCTCACAGGGACCCTACAATGAGCAGTTCTTC
>-|20|TRBV4-2|TRBD1|TRBJ2-3
CASSQRDRGVFSTHTDTQYF
TGTGCCAGCAGCCAGAGGGACAGGGGGGTATTTTCCACACACACAGATACGCAGTATTTT
>-|17|TRBV5-1|TRBD1|TRBJ2-7
CASSLGSGTGLSYEQYF
TGCGCCAGCAGCTTGGGGTCCGGGACAGGCCTCTCCTACGAGCAGTACTTC
>-|14|TRBV5-1|TRBD2|TRBJ2-1
CASSLYLAGDEQFF
TGCGCCAGCAGCTTGTACCTAGCGGGAGATGAGCAGTTCTTC
>once|14|TRBV19|TRBD1|TRBJ2-2
CASSGTVNTGELFF
TGTGCCAGTTCCGGGACAGTGAACACCGGGGAGCTGTTTTTT
>-|17|TRBV5-1|TRBD1|TRBJ2-7
CASSSIQGASALYEQYF
TGCGCCAGCAGCTCCATACAGGGGGCCTCCGCCTTATACGAGCAGTACTTC
>-|15|TRBV30|-|TRBJ2-3
CAWSGKGVNTDTQYF
TGTGCCTGGAGTGGGAAAGGGGTGAATACAGATACGCAGTATTTT
>-|13|TRBV13|-|TRBJ1-2
CASSLRGLVYYTF
TGTGCCAGCAGCTTACGGGGACTAGTCTACTACACCTTC
>few|14|TRBV5-4|-|TRBJ1-1
CASRPGGMNTEAFF
TGTGCCAGCAGGCCGGGGGGCATGAACACTGAAGCTTTCTTT
>-|14|TRBV4-1|TRBD2|TRBJ2-1
CASSQPTGRTRQFF
TGCGCCAGCAGCCAACCTACCGGGAGGACAAGGCAGTTCTTC
>-|13|TRBV6-1|TRBD1|TRBJ1-6
CASSWTGPPTLHF
TGTGCCAGCAGTTGGACAGGGCCTCCAACCCTCCACTTT
>-|13|TRBV2|-|TRBJ1-5
CASRRQGNQPQHF
TGTGCCAGCCGGAGACAGGGCAATCAGCCCCAGCATTTT
>once|14|TRBV5-4|-|TRBJ2-4
CASSFQGSKNIQYF
TGTGCCAGCAGCTTTCAGGGGTCCAAAAACATTCAGTACTTC
>-|17|TRBV7-8|-|TRBJ2-3
CASSLRLRGSIADTQYF
TGTGCCAGCAGCTTAAGGTTACGGGGGAGTATCGCAGATACGCAGTATTTT
>-|16|TRBV7-9|TRBD1|TRBJ1-1
CASSPRGGQGAREAFF
TGTGCCAGCAGCCCGCGCGGAGGACAGGGGGCAAGGGAAGCTTTCTTT
>once|13|TRBV10-2|-|TRBJ1-4
CASSGIPPEKLFF
TGCGCCAGCAGCGGGATCCCACCCGAAAAACTGTTTTTT
>-|13|TRBV2|-|TRBJ2-1
CASMLSSYNEQFF
TGTGCCAGCATGCTGAGCTCCTACAATGAGCAGTTCTTC
>-|15|TRBV7-8|-|TRBJ2-2
CASSGRQSYTGELFF
TGTGCCAGCAGCGGACGACAGAGCTACACCGGGGAGCTGTTTTTT
>-|17|TRBV9|TRBD2|TRBJ2-5
CASSVSPAGALQETQYF
TGTGCCAGCAGCGTATCCCCAGCGGGGGCCCTCCAAGAGACCCAGTACTTC